A single sample is the source of the 21 T cell receptor beta chains below, sequenced in a study of blood T cell repertoires in COVID-19. Using immunoSEQ multiplex PCR, the repertoire was profiled, and TCRdb retains in-frame clones only, with some absent. The sample holds fewer than 350,000 clones, approximately 83% seen once. Material for sequencing was PBMCs or T cells enriched from blood (not recorded which). The receptors here all came from a young man who had recovered from COVID-19.

V usage is TRBV5-1 and J usage is TRBJ1-4; 7 bases fit TRBD1. V shed 4 bases, J shed 8 bases, and the junction held 5 bases outside the gene matches. Germline V CDR1 and CDR2: SGHRS, YFSETQ. This CDR3 is built from 13 residues. The CDR3 nucleotides are TGCGCCAGCAGCGCCGACAGGGCCGAAAAACTGTTTTTT. Its translation is CASSADRAEKLFF. Full variable domain (outside the CDR3, taken from reference TRBV5-1 and TRBJ1-4): KAGVTQTPRYLIKTRGQQVTLSCSPISGHRSVSWYQQTPGQGLQFLFEYFSETQRNKGNFPGRFSGRQFSNSRSEMNVSTLELGDSALYLCASSADRAEKLFFGSGTQLSVL.

CDR3 loop: CASSLGGPAYEQYF. CDR3 DNA sequence: TGTGCCAGCAGTTTGGGGGGACCGGCCTACGAGCAGTACTTC. V gene TRBV27 combines with J gene TRBJ2-7; a weak D match, TRBD2 (6 bases). The CDR3 has 14 residues. V was clipped by 3 bases and J by 2 bases, with 11 bases between them. Germline CDR1 is MNHEY and CDR2 is SMNVEV (reference sequence).

The J gene is TRBJ1-1, the V gene TRBV30, with D maybe TRBD1 (5 bases). The CDR3 extends over 13 amino acids. V lost 2 bases and J lost 0, with 7 bases in between. Per germline, CDR1 GTSNPN and CDR2 SVGIG (reference sequence). CDR3 amino acids: CAWSRGLNTEAFF. CDR3 nucleotides: TGTGCCTGGAGTAGGGGCCTGAACACTGAAGCTTTCTTT.

The chain employs TRBV5-8 and TRBJ1-5; D is uncertain. CDR1 and CDR2 (germline): SGHTS, YDEGEE. V lost 0 bases and J lost 2, with 9 bases in between. The CDR3 is 15 residues long. CDR3 loop: CASSLGQIGNQPQHF. The CDR3 DNA reads TGTGCCAGCAGCTTGGGACAAATAGGCAATCAGCCCCAGCATTTT.

This chain links TRBV30 with TRBJ2-7; 9 bases line up with TRBD1. The CDR3 is 14 residues long. Germline loops: CDR1 GTSNPN, CDR2 SVGIG (reference sequence). Losses at the gene ends were 3 bases for V and 6 bases for J; bases not matched to a gene: 9. The CDR3 region is CAWSRDRVYREQYF. The CDR3 DNA reads TGTGCCTGGAGCCGGGACAGGGTGTACCGCGAGCAGTACTTC.

This clone has only a few counts. The V gene is TRBV10-1, the J gene TRBJ2-3, with D tentatively TRBD1 (6 bases). Trimming removed 2 bases at V and 7 bases at J, with 7 bases between. The length of the CDR3 is 12 residues. Per germline, CDR1 WNHNN and CDR2 SYGVQD (reference sequence). CDR3 amino acids: CASSEGGNTQYF. The CDR3 DNA is TGCGCCAGCAGTGAGGGGGGCAATACGCAGTATTTT.

This clone was counted a single time. The chain carries TRBV30 and TRBJ1-3; D gene ambiguous. V was shortened by 2 bases and J by 2 bases, with 7 bases between the two germline ends. Germline loops: CDR1 GTSNPN, CDR2 SVGIG (reference sequence). The CDR3 spans 13 residues. The CDR3 region has the DNA TGTGCCTGGAGTCAGGTTACTGGAAACACCATATATTTT. Encoded protein: CAWSQVTGNTIYF.

The chain couples TRBV19 to TRBJ1-5; weak D call: TRBD1 (5 bases). The CDR3 consists of 13 residues. V was shortened by 7 bases and J by 6 bases, with 13 bases between the two germline ends. The germline V gene has CDR1 LNHDA and CDR2 SQIVND (reference sequence). The CDR3 reads CASNDGARQPQHF. The CDR3 DNA follows: TGTGCCAGTAATGATGGGGCACGTCAGCCCCAGCATTTT.

This chain joins TRBV2 and TRBJ2-1; tentatively, D is TRBD1 (5 bases). Trimming pared 6 bases from V and 3 bases from J, leaving 12 bases between. Germline V gives CDR1 SNHLY, CDR2 FYNNEI. The CDR3 has 14 amino acids. CDR3 in amino acids: CASRSRDIYNEQFF. The CDR3, as DNA: TGTGCCAGCAGGTCCAGGGATATCTACAATGAGCAGTTCTTC.

This chain links TRBV7-2 with TRBJ1-2, with D perhaps matching TRBD1 (5 bases). Germline V lookup: CDR1 SGHTA, CDR2 FQGNSA. Trimming stripped 7 bases from V and 3 bases from J, with 18 bases between. The CDR3 runs to 15 residues. The CDR3 DNA is TGTGCCAGCAACTCTCAACTGGGGGGGTACTATGGCTACACCTTC. It codes for CASNSQLGGYYGYTF.

This sequence joins TRBV3-1 (or the pseudogene TRBV3-2) and TRBJ1-2; D unresolved. Trimming took 1 base from V and 2 from J, leaving 14 bases between them. The CDR3 covers 16 residues. The germline V gene has CDR1 LGHDT and CDR2 YNNKEL (reference sequence). CDR3 sequence: CASSQVSGNPNYGYTF. The CDR3 nucleotides read TGTGCCAGCAGCCAAGTTTCGGGGAATCCAAACTATGGCTACACCTTC.

The chain employs TRBV5-6 and TRBJ2-1; TRBD2 is a possible D gene (6 bases). This CDR3 spans 14 amino acids. The germline V gene encodes CDR1 SGHDT and CDR2 YYEEEE. Trimming shortened V by 4 bases and J by 5 bases, and 13 bases separated the two germline ends. The CDR3 coding sequence is TGTGCCAGCAGCGGGGGGTATGCAGACAATGAGCAGTTCTTC. Protein: CASSGGYADNEQFF. The complete variable domain, with remaining parts taken from reference TRBV5-6 and TRBJ2-1, reads DAGVTQSPTHLIKTRGQQVTLRCSPKSGHDTVSWYQQALGQGPQFIFQYYEEEERQRGNFPDRFSGHQFPNYSSELNVNALLLGDSALYLCASSGGYADNEQFFGPGTRLTVL.

V gene TRBV18 combines with J gene TRBJ1-2; 8 nucleotides line up with TRBD1. There are 16 residues in the CDR3. Germline trimming cut 5 bases from V and 7 bases from J; bases unmatched to any gene: 15. Germline CDR1 reads KGHSH; CDR2 reads LQKENI. CDR3 bases: TGTGCCAGCTCAAGTCGACAGGGGTCCAACCTTTCTGGCTACACCTTC. Amino acids: CASSSRQGSNLSGYTF.

The gene calls are TRBV10-3 and TRBJ2-6, with no clear D. Trimming pared 1 base from V and 0 bases from J, leaving 4 bases between. The V gene's germline CDR1 is ENHRY and CDR2 SYGVKD. The CDR3 loop spans 15 amino acids. For the CDR3, the DNA is TGTGCCATCAGTGAGTTTCACTCTGGGGCCAACGTCCTGACTTTC. It encodes CAISEFHSGANVLTF.

This chain connects TRBV7-2 to TRBJ2-1; 7 bases fit TRBD2. Per the germline V gene, CDR1 is SGHTA and CDR2 is FQGNSA. The CDR3 is 16 residues long. Trimming at V came to 2 bases and at J to 4 bases, leaving 8 bases not matched to a gene. Here the CDR3 DNA reads TGTGCCAGCAGCTTAAGACGAGCGGGGACTTACAATGAGCAGTTCTTC. Protein: CASSLRRAGTYNEQFF.

V gene TRBV27 combines with J gene TRBJ1-6; D gene unclear. V was trimmed by 5 bases and J by 2 bases, leaving 7 bases between them. Germline V CDR1 and CDR2: MNHEY, SMNVEV (reference sequence). The CDR3 is 14 residues long. The CDR3 sequence: CASSVRTYNSPLHF. CDR3 sequence (DNA): TGTGCCAGCAGTGTCAGGACCTATAATTCACCCCTCCACTTT.

This clone was seen just once. The chain combines TRBV12-5 with TRBJ2-2, with D possibly matching TRBD1 (6 bases). Deletions cut 2 bases from V and 6 bases from J, with 13 bases between. CDR1 and CDR2 (germline): LGHNT, FRNRAP. This CDR3 spans 15 amino acids. CDR3 sequence: CASGLLQGRSGELFF. In nucleotides, the CDR3 is TGTGCTAGTGGTTTGTTACAGGGAAGGTCCGGGGAGCTGTTTTTT.

The V gene is TRBV7-9, the J gene TRBJ2-1; D not certain. The germline CDR1 and CDR2 sequences are SEHNR and FQNEAQ (reference sequence). V lost 1 base and J lost 9, with 10 bases in between. The CDR3 is 13 amino acids. CDR3 in DNA: TGTGCCAGCAGCTTAGTTTTTGGCGGTGAGCAGTTCTTC. Translation gives CASSLVFGGEQFF. Combining the CDR3 with reference TRBV7-9 and TRBJ2-1 gives the whole variable domain DTGVSQNPRHKITKRGQNVTFRCDPISEHNRLYWYRQTLGQGPEFLTYFQNEAQLEKSRLLSDRFSAERPKGSFSTLEIQRTEQGDSAMYLCASSLVFGGEQFFGPGTRLTVL.

About this clone itself: Other DNA sequences in the same sample also yield this CDR3. The rearrangement uses TRBV18 and TRBJ2-7; possible D gene TRBD1, 5 bases. There are 13 residues in the CDR3. The V end lost 2 bases, the J end lost 2 bases, and 7 bases lay between the germline ends. CDR1 is KGHSH, CDR2 LQKENI, per germline. The DNA of the CDR3 is TGTGCCAGCTCACCAGGACAAACCTACGAGCAGTACTTC. Translation: CASSPGQTYEQYF.

The chain is built from TRBV6-4 and TRBJ1-6; TRBD1 is a possible D gene (6 bases). The CDR3 sequence is 14 residues long. Trimming took off 5 bases at V and 7 bases at J, with 12 bases between the two ends. Germline V gene data show CDR1 as MRHNA and CDR2 as SNTAGT. CDR3 residues: CASSRTGINSPLHF. CDR3 DNA: TGTGCCAGCAGTCGTACAGGGATCAATTCACCCCTCCACTTT.

V usage is TRBV4-1 and J usage is TRBJ2-2; TRBD2 is a possible D gene (7 bases). The V gene's germline CDR1 is MGHRA and CDR2 YSYEKL. Trimming removed 4 bases from V and 7 bases from J, with 19 bases in between. The CDR3 is 16 amino acids. The CDR3 nucleotides read TGCGCCAGCAGCCTGATTCAAGGGGGGGCCTTCGGGGAGCTGTTTTTT. This codes for CASSLIQGGAFGELFF.